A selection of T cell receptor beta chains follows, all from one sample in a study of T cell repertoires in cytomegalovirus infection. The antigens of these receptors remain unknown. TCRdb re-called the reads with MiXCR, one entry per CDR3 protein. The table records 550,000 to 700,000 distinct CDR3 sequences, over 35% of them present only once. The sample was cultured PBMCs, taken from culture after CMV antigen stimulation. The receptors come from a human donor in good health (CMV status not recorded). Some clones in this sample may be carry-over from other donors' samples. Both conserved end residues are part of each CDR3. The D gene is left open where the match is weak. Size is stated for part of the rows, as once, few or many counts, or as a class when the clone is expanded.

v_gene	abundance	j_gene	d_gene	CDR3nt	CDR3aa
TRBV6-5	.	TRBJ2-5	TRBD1	TGTGCCAGCAGTTACTCGGACAGGGAAGAGACCCAGTACTTC	CASSYSDREETQYF
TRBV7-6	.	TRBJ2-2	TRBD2	TGTGCCAGCAGCCTACCGGGACTAGCGAACACCGGGGAGCTGTTTTTT	CASSLPGLANTGELFF
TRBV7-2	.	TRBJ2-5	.	TGTGCCAGCAGCTTAGTCTGGGACCCCAACCAAGAGACCCAGTACTTC	CASSLVWDPNQETQYF
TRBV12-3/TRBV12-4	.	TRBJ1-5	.	TGTGCCAGCAGTTTAAAGGGCCTCGACAATCAGCCCCAGCATTTT	CASSLKGLDNQPQHF
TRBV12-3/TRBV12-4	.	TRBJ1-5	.	TGTGCCAGCAGTTTTGGTGGGGGCGCGAGCAATCAGCCCCAGCATTTT	CASSFGGGASNQPQHF
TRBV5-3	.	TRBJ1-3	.	TGTGCCAGCAGCTCGAGCACGACCGGAGGTGAGGGCACCATATATTTT	CASSSSTTGGEGTIYF
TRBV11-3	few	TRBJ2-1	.	TGTGCCAGCAGCATCGGACAAGGCGAGCAGTTCTTC	CASSIGQGEQFF
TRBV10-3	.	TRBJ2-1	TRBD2	TGTGCCATCAGCCCGGGGACTAACAACAATGAGCAGTTCTTC	CAISPGTNNNEQFF
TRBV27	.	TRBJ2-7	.	TGTGCCAGCAGTTTAAGGGACGGGACTGGGCAGTACTTC	CASSLRDGTGQYF
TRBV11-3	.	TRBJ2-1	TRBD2	TGTGCCAGCAGCGACGGGACTAGCGGGAGGGGGGAGCAGTTCTTC	CASSDGTSGRGEQFF
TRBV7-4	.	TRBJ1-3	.	TGTGCCAGCAGCTCAATCCGGGACGTATACACCATATATTTT	CASSSIRDVYTIYF
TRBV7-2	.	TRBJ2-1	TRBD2	TGTGCCAGCAGCTCTTATAGCGGGGGGGCTTCCATTGAGCAGTTCTTC	CASSSYSGGASIEQFF
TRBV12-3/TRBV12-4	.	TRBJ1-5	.	TGTGCCAGCAGCCAAAATACAGGGTGGGATCAGCCCCAGCATTTT	CASSQNTGWDQPQHF
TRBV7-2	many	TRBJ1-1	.	TGTGCCAGCAGCCCCGCTGGGGCCGGGGGCACTGAAGCTTTCTTT	CASSPAGAGGTEAFF
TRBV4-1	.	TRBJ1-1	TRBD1	TGCGCCAGCAGCCAAGAGGGAAGGGGGCGCCGGAACACTGAAGCTTTCTTT	CASSQEGRGRRNTEAFF
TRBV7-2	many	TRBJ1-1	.	TGTGCCAGCAGCTTAGAGGTAGGGTACACTGAAGCTTTCTTT	CASSLEVGYTEAFF
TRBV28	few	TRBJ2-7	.	TGTGCCAGCAGTTTCCCGGGGGGCCCGTTTTCGTACGAGCAGTACTTC	CASSFPGGPFSYEQYF
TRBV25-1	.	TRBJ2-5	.	TGTGCCAGCAGTGAATCTGGCCCCGTGGGAGAGACCCAGTACTTC	CASSESGPVGETQYF
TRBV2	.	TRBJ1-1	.	TGTGCCAGCAGTTCCACGAGGGACAAGGGTGACACTGAAGCTTTCTTT	CASSSTRDKGDTEAFF
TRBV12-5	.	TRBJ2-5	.	TGTGCTAGTGGTTTGTACCTCGTGGGGGGGACAAAAGCAGGGGAGACCCAGTACTTC	CASGLYLVGGTKAGETQYF
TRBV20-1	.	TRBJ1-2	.	TGCAGTGCTCGTCCTGCAGGGAGTAGGATTGGGAATGGCTACACCTTC	CSARPAGSRIGNGYTF
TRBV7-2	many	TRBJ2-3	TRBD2	TGTGCCAGCAGCTTAGGGGGCGGGAGAACCACAGATACGCAGTATTTT	CASSLGGGRTTDTQYF
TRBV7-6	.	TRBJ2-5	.	TGTGCCAGCAGCCTAGTGGGGACTCGAGTGGAGACCCAGTACTTC	CASSLVGTRVETQYF
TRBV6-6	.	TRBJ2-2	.	TGTGCCAGCAGTGCCTCCGGGACTGCGGTCGGGGAGCTGTTTTTT	CASSASGTAVGELFF
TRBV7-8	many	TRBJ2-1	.	TGTGCCAGCAGCTTAGAAGTTCGGTCTGAGCAGTTCTTC	CASSLEVRSEQFF
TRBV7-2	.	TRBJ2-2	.	TGTGCCAGCAGCGATGCCGGGACAAGGGGCACCGGGGAGCTGTTTTTT	CASSDAGTRGTGELFF
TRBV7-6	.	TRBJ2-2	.	TGTGCCAGCAGCTTTAATCAAGAAACGGGGGAGCTGTTTTTT	CASSFNQETGELFF
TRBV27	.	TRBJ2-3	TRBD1	TGTGCCAGCAGCTCCCCGGGACAGGTCACAGATACGCAGTATTTT	CASSSPGQVTDTQYF
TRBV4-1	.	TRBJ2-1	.	TGCACCAGCAGCGCACCGGTAAAGACAGGATACAATGAGCAGTTCTTC	CTSSAPVKTGYNEQFF
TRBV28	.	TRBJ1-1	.	TGTGCCAGCAGTCCCCCCGGGACTGGCGTGATTACTGAAGCTCTCTTT	CASSPPGTGVITEALF
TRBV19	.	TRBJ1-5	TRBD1	TGTGCCAGTACCCCGGAGGGGGCAAAGAATCAGCCCCAGCATTTT	CASTPEGAKNQPQHF
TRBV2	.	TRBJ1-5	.	TGTGCCAGCAGTGAACAATCGAATAGCAATCAGCCCCAGCATTTT	CASSEQSNSNQPQHF
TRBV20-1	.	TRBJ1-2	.	TGCAGTGCTGGGAAGGGAGGGGCCCGTGGCTATGGCTACACCTTC	CSAGKGGARGYGYTF
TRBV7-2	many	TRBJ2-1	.	TGTGCCAGCAGCTTTCGGGGGCCGACCTACAATGAGCAGTTCTTC	CASSFRGPTYNEQFF
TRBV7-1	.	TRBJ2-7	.	TGTGCCAGCAGCCCCTACAGGAACGAGCAGTACTTC	CASSPYRNEQYF
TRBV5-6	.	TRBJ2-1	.	TGTGCCAGCTTCGGGCAGGGGTCTCGGAATGAGCAGTTCTTC	CASFGQGSRNEQFF
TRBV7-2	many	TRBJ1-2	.	TGTGCCAGCAGCTTAGTTGGGGAAGGCTATGGCTACACCTTC	CASSLVGEGYGYTF
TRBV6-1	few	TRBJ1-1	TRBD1	TGTGCCAGCAGAGCAGGGGGCACTGAAGCTTTCTTT	CASRAGGTEAFF
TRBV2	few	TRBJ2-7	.	TGTGCCAGCAGGGTCGACAGCCCCTCCTACGAGCAGTACTTC	CASRVDSPSYEQYF
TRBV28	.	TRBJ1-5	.	TGTGCCAGCAGCCAGGCCATGGCAGGTAATCAGCCCCAGCATTTT	CASSQAMAGNQPQHF
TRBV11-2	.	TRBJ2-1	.	TGTGCCAGCAGCTCCTATGTCGGGGGCGGGATCTTGCAGTTCTTC	CASSSYVGGGILQFF
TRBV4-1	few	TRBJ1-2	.	TGCGCCAGCAGCGACCCTTTCTCGACTGCGGGAGACTATGGCTACACCTTC	CASSDPFSTAGDYGYTF
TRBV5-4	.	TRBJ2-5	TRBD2	TGTGCCAGCAACTTGTATTCGGGGGGGGAGACCCAGTACTTC	CASNLYSGGETQYF